This T cell receptor (beta chain) was retrieved from a study of blood T cell repertoires in COVID-19. V lost 3 bases, J lost 6 bases, and 22 bases lay in between. The CDR3 totals 16 residues. Germline assignment: CDR1 SQVTM and CDR2 ANQGSEA. Assay used: immunoSEQ multiplex PCR; TCRdb lists only in-frame clones, some missing. Of 100,000 or so clones in the sample, roughly 81% were seen once. This TCR was recovered from a human donor in a cohort sampled during active COVID-19. The chain couples TRBV29-1 to TRBJ2-3; D is perhaps TRBD2 (7 bases). The specimen sequenced was peripheral blood. The CDR3 loop reads CSVDSWAGARVDTQYF. CDR3 nucleotides: TGCAGCGTTGATTCATGGGCGGGGGCCCGAGTGGATACGCAGTATTTT.